This is a list of T cell receptor beta chains from one sample in a study of graft-versus-host responses after intestinal transplantation. The repertoire was sequenced with immunoSEQ multiplex PCR; TCRdb's copy has only in-frame clones and lacks some. In the table there are under 30,000 clones, about 80% of which are singletons. The sequencing used ileum tissue, collected 98 days after intestinal transplantation. The receptors were gathered from a human patient who received an intestinal transplant, so some T cells may come from the graft donor. Each CDR3 is given with its conserved first and last residue. The order of the fields is CDR3 protein, CDR3 DNA, clone size, D gene, V gene, J gene. The D gene is left open where the match is weak. Expanded clones get a size class; other rows say once, few or many, or leave the size out.

CDR3aa: CASSVTLPGWGYGYTF
CDR3nt: TGTGCCAGCAGCGTCACCTTGCCAGGGTGGGGCTATGGCTACACCTTC
abundance: .
d_gene: .
v_gene: TRBV2
j_gene: TRBJ1-2

CDR3aa: CASSPGPDTGELFF
CDR3nt: TGTGCCAGCAGCCCCGGCCCTGACACCGGGGAGCTGTTTTTT
abundance: .
d_gene: .
v_gene: TRBV7-8
j_gene: TRBJ2-2

CDR3aa: CASTQDSWGPNGYTF
CDR3nt: TGTGCCAGTACCCAAGATTCTTGGGGGCCTAATGGCTACACCTTC
abundance: .
d_gene: .
v_gene: TRBV19
j_gene: TRBJ1-2

CDR3aa: CASSFGQGHYGYTF
CDR3nt: TGTGCCAGCAGCTTTGGCCAGGGGCACTATGGCTACACCTTC
abundance: few
d_gene: .
v_gene: TRBV7-9
j_gene: TRBJ1-2

CDR3aa: CASSSTRGLWGEQYF
CDR3nt: TGTGCCAGCAGCTCCACCAGAGGTTTGTGGGGCGAGCAGTACTTC
abundance: few
d_gene: .
v_gene: TRBV7-9
j_gene: TRBJ2-7

CDR3aa: CASSPGWGPYEQYF
CDR3nt: TGCGCCAGCAGCCCCGGGTGGGGTCCCTACGAGCAGTACTTC
abundance: .
d_gene: .
v_gene: TRBV4-1
j_gene: TRBJ2-7

CDR3aa: CASSLIGQPQHF
CDR3nt: TGTGCCAGCAGTTTAATCGGGCAGCCCCAGCATTTT
abundance: .
d_gene: .
v_gene: TRBV27
j_gene: TRBJ1-5

CDR3aa: CASTPGGSSYEQYF
CDR3nt: TGTGCCAGTACCCCGGGGGGTAGCTCCTACGAGCAGTACTTC
abundance: .
d_gene: TRBD2
v_gene: TRBV19
j_gene: TRBJ2-7

CDR3aa: CASSDTGGDQPQHF
CDR3nt: TGTGCCAGCAGTGACACAGGTGGAGATCAGCCCCAGCATTTT
abundance: .
d_gene: .
v_gene: TRBV6-5
j_gene: TRBJ1-5

CDR3aa: CASSFSFGAYEQYF
CDR3nt: TGCGCCAGCAGCTTCTCGTTCGGAGCCTACGAGCAGTACTTC
abundance: .
d_gene: .
v_gene: TRBV5-1
j_gene: TRBJ2-7

CDR3aa: CASSPQTGAPAVYGYTF
CDR3nt: TGCGCCAGCAGCCCCCAGACAGGGGCCCCCGCAGTCTATGGCTACACCTTC
abundance: once
d_gene: TRBD1
v_gene: TRBV5-1
j_gene: TRBJ1-2

CDR3aa: CASSYSTGNTEAFF
CDR3nt: TGCGCCAGCAGCTACAGCACAGGGAACACTGAAGCTTTCTTT
abundance: .
d_gene: .
v_gene: TRBV4-1
j_gene: TRBJ1-1

CDR3aa: CASSPNNRGGEKLFF
CDR3nt: TGTGCCAGCTCACCAAACAACAGGGGAGGAGAAAAACTGTTTTTT
abundance: .
d_gene: TRBD1
v_gene: TRBV18
j_gene: TRBJ1-4

CDR3aa: CASSIEQGAYNEQFF
CDR3nt: TGTGCCAGTAGTATTGAACAGGGGGCGTACAATGAGCAGTTCTTC
abundance: .
d_gene: TRBD1
v_gene: TRBV19
j_gene: TRBJ2-1

CDR3aa: CASSLWDSSGNTIYF
CDR3nt: TGCGCCAGCAGCCTATGGGACAGCTCTGGAAACACCATATATTTT
abundance: .
d_gene: TRBD1
v_gene: TRBV5-1
j_gene: TRBJ1-3

CDR3aa: CSASILEQYF
CDR3nt: TGCAGTGCTAGTATACTTGAGCAGTACTTC
abundance: .
d_gene: .
v_gene: TRBV20-1
j_gene: TRBJ2-7

CDR3aa: CASSPQGAGKQFF
CDR3nt: TGTGCCAGCAGCCCACAGGGGGCCGGTAAGCAGTTCTTC
abundance: .
d_gene: TRBD1
v_gene: TRBV27
j_gene: TRBJ2-1

CDR3aa: CASSLVKGGAGDTQYF
CDR3nt: TGTGCCAGCAGCTTAGTTAAGGGCGGGGCGGGAGATACGCAGTATTTT
abundance: .
d_gene: .
v_gene: TRBV11-1
j_gene: TRBJ2-3

CDR3aa: CASSVDAGGPSDTQYF
CDR3nt: TGTGCCAGCAGCGTAGATGCGGGGGGGCCTTCGGATACGCAGTATTTT
abundance: .
d_gene: TRBD2
v_gene: TRBV9
j_gene: TRBJ2-3

CDR3aa: CASSATGGDNGRNEQFF
CDR3nt: TGTGCCAGCAGTGCAACAGGAGGGGACAATGGACGCAATGAGCAGTTCTTC
abundance: .
d_gene: .
v_gene: TRBV2
j_gene: TRBJ2-1

CDR3aa: CAIDPDRVSPGELFF
CDR3nt: TGTGCCATCGACCCGGACAGGGTTAGTCCCGGGGAGCTGTTTTTT
abundance: few
d_gene: TRBD1
v_gene: TRBV7-9
j_gene: TRBJ2-2

CDR3aa: CAISESQGRRGDTQYF
CDR3nt: TGTGCCATCAGTGAGTCGCAGGGGCGACGTGGAGATACGCAGTATTTT
abundance: once
d_gene: .
v_gene: TRBV10-3
j_gene: TRBJ2-3

CDR3aa: CASRQGRVNEQFF
CDR3nt: TGTGCCAGCAGGCAGGGGAGGGTCAATGAGCAGTTCTTC
abundance: .
d_gene: .
v_gene: TRBV2
j_gene: TRBJ2-1

CDR3aa: CASSFPGGGYNEQFF
CDR3nt: TGTGCCAGCAGCTTTCCCGGGGGTGGATATAATGAGCAGTTCTTC
abundance: .
d_gene: .
v_gene: TRBV7-9
j_gene: TRBJ2-1

CDR3aa: CAISESRGHSYNEQFF
CDR3nt: TGTGCCATCAGTGAGTCGCGGGGACATTCCTACAATGAGCAGTTCTTC
abundance: .
d_gene: .
v_gene: TRBV10-3
j_gene: TRBJ2-1

CDR3aa: CASSHTSGASYEQYF
CDR3nt: TGTGCCAGCAGCCATACTAGCGGGGCCTCCTACGAGCAGTACTTC
abundance: .
d_gene: TRBD2
v_gene: TRBV7-6
j_gene: TRBJ2-7

CDR3aa: CASSHRTVLGSYEQYF
CDR3nt: TGCGCCAGCAGCCACCGGACAGTGCTGGGGTCCTACGAGCAGTACTTC
abundance: .
d_gene: .
v_gene: TRBV4-1
j_gene: TRBJ2-7

CDR3aa: CASSFNAGGATDTQYF
CDR3nt: TGTGCCAGCAGTTTCAATGCGGGGGGAGCCACAGATACGCAGTATTTT
abundance: .
d_gene: TRBD2
v_gene: TRBV28
j_gene: TRBJ2-3

CDR3aa: CASSPHSQIYTF
CDR3nt: TGTGCCAGCAGCCCCCATTCCCAGATCTACACCTTC
abundance: .
d_gene: .
v_gene: TRBV14
j_gene: TRBJ1-2

CDR3aa: CASSKTLGGYTF
CDR3nt: TGTGCCAGCAGCAAAACCCTCGGAGGCTACACCTTC
abundance: .
d_gene: .
v_gene: TRBV21-1
j_gene: TRBJ1-2

CDR3aa: CASARGGLTGELFF
CDR3nt: TGTGCCAGCGCTCGGGGGGGCCTCACCGGGGAGCTGTTTTTT
abundance: once
d_gene: TRBD2
v_gene: TRBV9
j_gene: TRBJ2-2

CDR3aa: CASSAAALDSSHGYTF
CDR3nt: TGCGCCAGCAGCGCCGCTGCCCTGGACAGTTCGCATGGCTACACCTTC
abundance: .
d_gene: .
v_gene: TRBV5-1
j_gene: TRBJ1-2

CDR3aa: CAIRSEPFGQYF
CDR3nt: TGTGCCATCAGGTCAGAACCCTTTGGGCAGTACTTC
abundance: .
d_gene: .
v_gene: TRBV10-3
j_gene: TRBJ2-7